The next 22 T cell receptor beta chains were all read from a single sample in a study of T cell responses to AZD1222 COVID-19 vaccine. Profiling relied on immunoSEQ multiplex PCR, and the TCRdb table lists in-frame clones only, not all of them. The sample has about 190,000 clones, roughly nine tenths seen once; the top ten hold around 3.6%. The material was peripheral blood, obtained 28 days after the second dose of the MenACWY control vaccine. The source is an adult who received the MenACWY meningococcal vaccine as a control.

The chain uses TRBV4-2 and TRBJ2-1; 9 bases agree with TRBD2. After removal of 3 bases from V and 4 bases from J, the junction contained 10 bases not matched to a gene. The germline V gene encodes CDR1 LGHNA and CDR2 YNFKEQ. The CDR3 has 17 residues. Written as DNA, the CDR3 is TGTGCCAGCAGCCAGGTTTTATCTAGCGGGATATACAATGAGCAGTTCTTC. Protein sequence: CASSQVLSSGIYNEQFF.

The chain joins TRBV11-2 to TRBJ2-1; 9 nucleotides line up with TRBD2. The germline gives CDR1 SGHAT, CDR2 FQNNGV. V lost 1 base, J lost 3 bases, and 1 base stayed unmatched. This CDR3 comprises 15 residues. CDR3 sequence: CASSLGTSDYNEQFF. CDR3 DNA: TGTGCCAGCAGCTTAGGGACTAGCGACTACAATGAGCAGTTCTTC.

The chain has TRBV6-6 and TRBJ1-2, with no clear D. Germline V gene sequence: CDR1 MNHNY, CDR2 SVGAGI (reference sequence). This CDR3 comprises 12 residues. Between the trimmed V and J ends, which lost 2 bases and 7 bases, there was a span of 8 bases. The CDR3 nucleotides read TGTGCCAGCAGTTACGGACCTGCTGGCTACACCTTC. Amino acid sequence: CASSYGPAGYTF.

This chain links TRBV2 with TRBJ1-4; the D gene is possibly TRBD1 (5 bases). Trimming took 6 bases from V and 7 from J, leaving 18 bases between them. Germline V CDR1 and CDR2: SNHLY, FYNNEI. This CDR3 is 15 amino acids long. The CDR3 spells CASSAVGGMGEKLFF. The CDR3, as DNA: TGTGCCAGCAGCGCTGTGGGGGGTATGGGTGAAAAACTGTTTTTT.

CDR3 sequence (DNA): TGTGCCAGCAGCTTAGGAGCGGGAGTATCCACCGGGGAGCTGTTTTTT. It specifies CASSLGAGVSTGELFF. This rearrangement joins TRBV13 to TRBJ2-2, with 8 bases that match TRBD2. The J segment lost 4 bases and the V segment lost 0 bases, leaving 4 bases of the junction unmatched. CDR1 PRHDT and CDR2 FYEKMQ come from the germline V gene (reference sequence). The CDR3 spans 16 residues.

This clone occurred a few times. V gene TRBV27 combines with J gene TRBJ2-2, with TRBD1 as a possible D gene (5 bases). Germline V gene data show CDR1 as MNHEY and CDR2 as SMNVEV (reference sequence). The CDR3 consists of 14 residues. The CDR3 protein is CGRRSKGRGGELFF. The CDR3, as DNA: TGTGGAAGAAGGAGTAAGGGGCGAGGCGGGGAGCTGTTTTTT.

The chain carries TRBV6-2 or TRBV6-3 and TRBJ1-1; 7 nucleotides line up with TRBD1. Germline V gives CDR1 MNHEY, CDR2 SVGEGT. With 6 bases clipped from V and 0 bases from J, the junction kept 19 bases outside the gene matches. This CDR3 is built from 19 residues. Here the CDR3 reads CASSPPRQGAWGMNTEAFF. In nucleotides, the CDR3 is TGTGCCAGCAGCCCTCCTCGACAGGGAGCGTGGGGCATGAACACTGAAGCTTTCTTT.

The J gene is TRBJ1-2, the V gene TRBV28; a weak D match, TRBD1 (5 bases). Trimming stripped 3 bases from V and 5 bases from J, with 13 bases between. The CDR3 covers 14 residues. The germline V gene has CDR1 MDHEN and CDR2 SYDVKM. The CDR3 reads CASSFQGAQYGYTF. CDR3 coding DNA: TGTGCCAGCAGTTTCCAAGGGGCGCAGTATGGCTACACCTTC.

The genes are TRBV5-8 and TRBJ1-1, with no clear D. The CDR3 sequence is 15 residues long. The germline V gene has CDR1 SGHTS and CDR2 YDEGEE. V lost 3 bases to trimming and J lost 0 bases, with 12 bases between them. CDR3 protein: CASSWVGPMNTEAFF. CDR3 DNA sequence: TGTGCCAGCAGCTGGGTCGGTCCCATGAACACTGAAGCTTTCTTT.

The genes are TRBV7-3 and TRBJ2-7; TRBD1 agrees at 7 bases. V trimming: 4 bases; J trimming: 6 bases; junction bases outside the gene matches: 6. Per the germline V gene, CDR1 is SGHTA and CDR2 is FQGTGA. The CDR3 covers 13 residues. CDR3 sequence: CASSSRQGAEQYF. Written as DNA, the CDR3 is TGTGCCAGCAGCTCCCGACAGGGTGCCGAGCAGTACTTC.

The chain uses TRBV27 and TRBJ2-7; possible D gene TRBD2, 6 bases. Per the germline V gene, CDR1 is MNHEY and CDR2 is SMNVEV (reference sequence). Trimming removed 6 bases from V and 3 bases from J, with 6 bases in between. The CDR3 length is 11 residues. CDR3 bases: TGTGCCAGCAGCGGGAGCTACGAGCAGTACTTC. As protein: CASSGSYEQYF.

The chain employs TRBV6-5 and TRBJ1-2; unclear D gene. The CDR3 runs to 12 residues. Between the trimmed V and J ends, which lost 2 bases and 7 bases, there was a span of 8 bases. Germline assignment: CDR1 MNHEY and CDR2 SVGAGI. The CDR3 nucleotides read TGTGCCAGCAGTTACCGGGCGTCTGGCTACACCTTC. Translating gives CASSYRASGYTF.

J is TRBJ1-5 and V is TRBV19; weak D call: TRBD1 (6 bases). Trimming removed 4 bases from V and 2 bases from J, with 15 bases in between. In germline, CDR1 is LNHDA, CDR2 SQIVND (reference sequence). This CDR3 is 16 amino acids long. The CDR3 DNA sequence: TGTGCCAGTAGTAAGGTAGGGGGATACGGCAATCAGCCCCAGCATTTT. It specifies CASSKVGGYGNQPQHF.

V and J are TRBV2 and TRBJ2-7; TRBD1 is a possible D gene (5 bases). The CDR3 is 14 amino acids. Germline V gene data show CDR1 as SNHLY and CDR2 as FYNNEI. Trimming stripped 0 bases from V and 7 bases from J, with 13 bases between. CDR3 nucleotide sequence: TGTGCCAGCAGTGAAGCGGGGCTGGCGTGGGAGCAGTACTTC. Residues: CASSEAGLAWEQYF.

A single count supports this clone. V gene TRBV4-3 combines with J gene TRBJ1-2; tentative D call: TRBD1 (5 bases). The CDR3 sequence is 14 residues long. Trimming removed 1 base from V and 7 bases from J, with 13 bases in between. Germline assignment: CDR1 LGHNA and CDR2 YSLEER. The CDR3 DNA is TGCGCCAGCAGCCAAGTCGGGGCGTCGGGTGGCTACACCTTC. Translated, it gives CASSQVGASGGYTF.

The rearrangement uses TRBV5-3 and TRBJ1-1; no clear D gene. TRBV5-3 is reported as an ORF; its role is uncertain. CDR3 length equals 17 residues. V gave up 6 bases and J gave up 9 bases, with 30 bases separating them. For the CDR3, the DNA is TGTGCCAGAACCCTATTAGGGCGGGGAACTAGGCGACTAAAAGCTTTCTTT. This codes for CARTLLGRGTRRLKAFF.

The rearrangement links TRBV29-1 to TRBJ2-5, with TRBD2 matching over 8 bases. The germline V gene encodes CDR1 SQVTM and CDR2 ANQGSEA. CDR3 length: 14 residues. V lost 2 bases to trimming and J lost 7 bases; unmatched junction nucleotides: 9. The DNA for the CDR3 is TGCAGCGTTGAATCGGCGGGAGGATGGGGGACCCAGTACTTC. It is translated as CSVESAGGWGTQYF.

The chain uses TRBV19 and TRBJ2-1; TRBD1 might be the D (5 bases). Deletions cut 3 bases from V and 0 bases from J, with 9 bases between. Germline assignment: CDR1 LNHDA and CDR2 SQIVND (reference sequence). There are 15 residues in the CDR3. CDR3 coding DNA: TGTGCCAGTAGTATCCAGGGATTCTCCTACAATGAGCAGTTCTTC. Amino acids: CASSIQGFSYNEQFF. The full variable domain, its missing parts supplied by reference TRBV19 and TRBJ2-1, is DGGITQSPKYLFRKEGQNVTLSCEQNLNHDAMYWYRQDPGQGLRLIYYSQIVNDFQKGDIAEGYSVSREKKESFPLTVTSAQKNPTAFYLCASSIQGFSYNEQFFGPGTRLTVL.

The V gene is TRBV28, the J gene TRBJ1-2, with D possibly matching TRBD1 (6 bases). The CDR3 is 13 residues long. V was clipped by 9 bases and J by 3 bases, with 14 bases between them. From germline, CDR1 is MDHEN and CDR2 SYDVKM. This CDR3 is CASTEGGDYGYTF. In nucleotides, the CDR3 is TGTGCCAGTACAGAGGGGGGTGACTATGGCTACACCTTC.

The chain uses TRBV4-3 and TRBJ1-5; unclear D gene. Germline values: CDR1 LGHNA, CDR2 YSLEER. The V end lost 0 bases, the J end lost 2 bases, and 8 bases lay between the germline ends. The CDR3 is 15 residues long. CDR3 loop: CASSQEWWGNQPQHF. The CDR3 DNA reads as TGCGCCAGCAGCCAAGAGTGGTGGGGCAATCAGCCCCAGCATTTT.

This clone was detected once. The chain recombines TRBV20-1 with TRBJ1-2; weak D call: TRBD1 (6 bases). This CDR3 contains 11 residues. V lost 6 bases and J 9 bases, leaving 14 bases between the germline ends. Germline lookup yields CDR1 DFQATT and CDR2 SNEGSKA (reference sequence). The CDR3 loop is CSAARGGSYTF. The DNA of the CDR3 is TGCAGTGCCGCAAGAGGGGGGAGCTACACCTTC.

The chain joins TRBV7-2 to TRBJ2-1; D may be TRBD2 (6 bases). The V gene's germline CDR1 is SGHTA and CDR2 FQGNSA. The CDR3 is made up of 15 amino acids. V lost 4 bases, J lost 6 bases, and 16 bases lay in between. The DNA for the CDR3 is TGTGCCAGCAGCTACCCCGGTGGCGGGGTCAATGAGCAGTTCTTC. This gives the protein CASSYPGGGVNEQFF.